The clone carrying this TCR beta chain was detected ten times or more. The antigen remains unidentified. Germline lookup yields CDR1 SEHNR and CDR2 FQNEAQ (reference sequence). This CDR3 contains 13 residues. Losses at the gene ends were 11 bases for V and 7 bases for J; bases not matched to a gene: 12. This sample stems from a study of regulatory T cells in long-lasting Graves disease. The study's findings and limits: Persistent disease favored TRBV28, TRBJ1-2 and TRBJ2-5.

As to time point: persistent/refractory GD, antithyroid drugs over 5 years with positive TRAb. The authors made the TCR library using RNA they extracted from PBMCs. Libraries of TCR beta came from iRepertoire HTBI primers plus Arm-PCR of CDR3 regions. From the multiplex PCR reads, TCRdb called clonotypes with MiXCR, one entry per CDR3 protein. Altogether 400,000 or so distinct CDR3 sequences are present, less than 25% being singletons, with the ten largest covering less than 25%. This TCR was sampled from a female donor with Graves disease. The rearrangement links TRBV7-9 to TRBJ1-2, with 8 bases matching TRBD1. The material sequenced was peripheral blood mononuclear cells (PBMCs), taken when the disease was refractory, from a patient treated with antithyroid drugs. This chain's CDR3 is CAATGTGRVGYTF. The CDR3 coding sequence is TGTGCCGCGACGGGGACAGGTCGTGTTGGCTACACCTTC.